This TCR beta chain appears in the sequencing data of a study of T cells in Graves' hyperthyroidism and ophthalmopathy. This clonotype was seen ten or more times. What it binds is not known. Amplification of TCR beta CDR3 regions used RNA as the template. During a first-round RT-PCR of the TCR CDR3, the HTBI primer set was used. TCRdb re-called the multiplex PCR reads with MiXCR, one entry per CDR3 protein. This sample carries 400,000 to 600,000 distinct CDR3 sequences, roughly 20% of them seen once, and the ten largest clones take more than 25%. Study results and caveats: Most expanded thyroid clonotypes above 0.001 also appeared in blood.

This CDR3 spans 14 amino acids. After removal of 5 bases from V and 5 bases from J, the junction contained 7 bases not matched to a gene. The germline gives CDR1 MNHNS, CDR2 SASEGT. Graves' hyperthyroidism was deemed stable given no ophthalmopathy progression within 18 months. This chain connects TRBV6-1 to TRBJ2-5; the match to TRBD2 covers 8 bases. The sequence came from a man between 18 and 29 years old with Graves' hyperthyroidism. Material: blood. The CDR3 here is CASSRTSMTETQYF. The CDR3 DNA sequence: TGTGCCAGCAGTAGGACTAGCATGACGGAGACCCAGTACTTC.